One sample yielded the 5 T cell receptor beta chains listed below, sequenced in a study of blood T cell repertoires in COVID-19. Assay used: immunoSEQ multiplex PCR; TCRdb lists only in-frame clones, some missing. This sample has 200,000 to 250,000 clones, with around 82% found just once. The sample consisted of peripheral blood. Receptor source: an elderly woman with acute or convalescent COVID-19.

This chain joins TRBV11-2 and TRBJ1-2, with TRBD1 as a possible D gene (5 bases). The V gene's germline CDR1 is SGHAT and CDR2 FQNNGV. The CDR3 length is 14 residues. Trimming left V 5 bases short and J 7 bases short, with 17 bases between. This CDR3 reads CASSPGRGTGGYTF. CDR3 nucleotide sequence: TGTGCCAGCAGCCCAGGGAGAGGGACTGGTGGCTACACCTTC.

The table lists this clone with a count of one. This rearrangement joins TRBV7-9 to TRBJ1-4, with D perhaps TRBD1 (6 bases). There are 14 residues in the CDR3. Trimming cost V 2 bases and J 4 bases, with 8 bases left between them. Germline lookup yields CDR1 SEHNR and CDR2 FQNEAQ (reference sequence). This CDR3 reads CASSLYRDNEKLFF. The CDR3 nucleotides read TGTGCCAGCAGCTTATACAGGGATAATGAAAAACTGTTTTTT.

CDR3 sequence reads: CASSQVGLTSTDTQYF. The CDR3 coding sequence is TGCGCCAGCAGCCAAGTGGGACTTACTAGCACAGATACGCAGTATTTT. The gene calls are TRBV4-3 and TRBJ2-3; tentatively, D is TRBD2 (6 bases). Germline CDR1 LGHNA, CDR2 YSLEER. This CDR3 spans 16 amino acids. Trimming removed 1 base from V and 0 bases from J, with 11 bases in between.

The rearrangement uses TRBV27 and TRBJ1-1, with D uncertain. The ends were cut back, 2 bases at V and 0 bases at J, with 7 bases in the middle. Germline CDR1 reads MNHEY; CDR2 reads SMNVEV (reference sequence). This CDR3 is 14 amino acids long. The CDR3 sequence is CASSLRTMNTEAFF. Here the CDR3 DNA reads TGTGCCAGCAGTTTAAGAACAATGAACACTGAAGCTTTCTTT.

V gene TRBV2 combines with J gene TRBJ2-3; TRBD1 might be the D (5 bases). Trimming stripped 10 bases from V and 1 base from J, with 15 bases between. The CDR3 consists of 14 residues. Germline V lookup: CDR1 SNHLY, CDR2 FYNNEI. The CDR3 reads CATTVGRGTDTQYF. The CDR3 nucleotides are TGTGCCACCACAGTCGGCAGGGGCACAGATACGCAGTATTTT.